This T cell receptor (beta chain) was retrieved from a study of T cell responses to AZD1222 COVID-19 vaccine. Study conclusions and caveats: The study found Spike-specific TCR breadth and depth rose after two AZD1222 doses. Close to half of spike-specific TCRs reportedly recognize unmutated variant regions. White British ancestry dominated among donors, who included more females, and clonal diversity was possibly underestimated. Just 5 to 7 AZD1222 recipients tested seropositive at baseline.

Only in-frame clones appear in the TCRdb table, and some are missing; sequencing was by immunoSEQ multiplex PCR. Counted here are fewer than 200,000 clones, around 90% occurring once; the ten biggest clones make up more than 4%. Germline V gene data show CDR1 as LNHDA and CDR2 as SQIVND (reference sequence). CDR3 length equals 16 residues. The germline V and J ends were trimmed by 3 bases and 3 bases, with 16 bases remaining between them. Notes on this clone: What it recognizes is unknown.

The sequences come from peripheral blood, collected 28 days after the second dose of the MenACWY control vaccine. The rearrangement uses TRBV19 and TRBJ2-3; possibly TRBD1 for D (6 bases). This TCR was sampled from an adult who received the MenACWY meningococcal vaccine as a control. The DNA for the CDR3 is TGTGCCAGTAGTATTCAGAGGGGGTGGGCGACAGATACGCAGTATTTT. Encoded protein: CASSIQRGWATDTQYF.